Listed below are T cell receptor beta chains from one sample, sequenced in a study of blood T cell repertoires in COVID-19. Clones were sequenced by immunoSEQ multiplex PCR, and TCRdb holds only the in-frame ones, with some missing. Of some 230,000 clones in the sample, roughly 80% were seen once. The material sequenced was peripheral blood. The receptor set was obtained from a woman older than 75 with COVID-19, enrolled during active disease. The CDR3 runs from the conserved cysteine through the conserved F or W. D genes are given only for firm matches. Expanded clones get a size class; other rows say once, few or many, or leave the size out.

TRBV7-3	TRBD2	once	TRBJ2-5	TGTGCCAGCAGCTCTAGCGGGGGAGAGACCCAGTACTTC	CASSSSGGETQYF
TRBV7-2	TRBD1	few	TRBJ1-1	TGTGCCAGCAGCGTGACAGGGGTCAAGATGAACACTGAAGCTTTCTTT	CASSVTGVKMNTEAFF
TRBV24-1	TRBD1	once	TRBJ2-7	TGTGCCACCAGTGATCCCCGGGACAGCTACGAGCAGTACTTC	CATSDPRDSYEQYF
TRBV18	TRBD2	-	TRBJ2-3	TGTGCCAGCTCCGGACTAGCCATCACAGATACGCAGTATTTT	CASSGLAITDTQYF
TRBV2	-	-	TRBJ2-7	TGTGCCAGCAGGAGGGTAGCGGAATTAGGGGAGCAGTACTTC	CASRRVAELGEQYF
TRBV7-9	TRBD1	-	TRBJ2-7	TGTGCCAGCAGCCCCCCGGGACAGGGGTCCGAGCAGTACTTC	CASSPPGQGSEQYF
TRBV5-6	TRBD2	-	TRBJ2-7	TGTGCCAGCAGCTCCTACCGTTGGGGCGGGGGCTCCTACGAGCAGTACTTC	CASSSYRWGGGSYEQYF
TRBV19	TRBD1	-	TRBJ1-4	TGTGCCAGTAGTAGGCGACAGGGTAATGAAAAACTGTTTTTT	CASSRRQGNEKLFF
TRBV6-5	TRBD1	-	TRBJ1-1	TGTGCCAGCAGTAGGGACAGGGGGTTGAACACTGAAGCTTTCTTT	CASSRDRGLNTEAFF
TRBV14	TRBD2	-	TRBJ2-5	TGTGCCAGCAGCCCAGCCGGGACTAGAGAAGAGACCCAGTACTTC	CASSPAGTREETQYF
TRBV5-1	-	-	TRBJ1-1	TGCGCCAGCAGCTTGGTATTGAACACTGAAGCTTTCTTT	CASSLVLNTEAFF
TRBV11-1	-	few	TRBJ2-3	TGTGCCAGCAGCTTAGGCGTAGGAGCAGATACGCAGTATTTT	CASSLGVGADTQYF
TRBV6-2/TRBV6-3	TRBD1	-	TRBJ1-2	TGTGCCAGCAGTTATGCGGACAGGGTGTATAATGGCTACACCTTC	CASSYADRVYNGYTF
TRBV7-9	-	-	TRBJ1-4	TGTGCCAGCAGCTTATTTCGGGATAAGAATGAAAAACTGTTTTTT	CASSLFRDKNEKLFF
TRBV6-2/TRBV6-3	TRBD1	-	TRBJ2-7	TGTGCCAGCAGTCGCGACAGGGTAGATCGAGAGCAGTACTTC	CASSRDRVDREQYF
TRBV5-1	-	-	TRBJ2-5	TGCGCCAGCAGCTCCCAGGTCGTAGGTTTCGCGGGGGCCCCCGGAGAGACCCAGTACTTC	CASSSQVVGFAGAPGETQYF
TRBV28	-	-	TRBJ2-3	TGTGCCAGCAGTTATAGCGGTAAATCAGATACGCAGTATTTT	CASSYSGKSDTQYF
TRBV5-4	-	-	TRBJ1-1	TGTGCCAGCAGCTTGTCGCGCGGGGCACAAACTGAAGCTTTCTTT	CASSLSRGAQTEAFF
TRBV19	-	-	TRBJ2-4	TGTGCCAGTAGTATAGAAGGAGGGCACATTCAGTACTTC	CASSIEGGHIQYF
TRBV11-2	-	-	TRBJ1-1	TGTGCCAGCAGCTTAGATAAAGGGGTGCGGAGTTTCTTT	CASSLDKGVRSFF
TRBV5-4	-	-	TRBJ1-1	TGTGCCAGCAGCCCCAACGGACAGAGGGGCACTGAAGCTTTCTTT	CASSPNGQRGTEAFF
TRBV5-6	-	-	TRBJ1-2	TGTGCCAGCAGCTTGGGGACATACTATGGCTACACCTTC	CASSLGTYYGYTF
TRBV30	-	many	TRBJ1-2	TGTGCCTGGAGAAAGGCGGGGCTAGACTATGGCTACACCTTC	CAWRKAGLDYGYTF
TRBV6-1	TRBD1	few	TRBJ1-1	TGTGCCAGCAGTGAAGCCGAGGACAGGGGACAAGCTTTCTTT	CASSEAEDRGQAFF
TRBV18	TRBD1	-	TRBJ2-7	TGTGCCAGCTCACCGCAGGGACAGGGAAACTACGAGCAGTACTTC	CASSPQGQGNYEQYF
TRBV5-4	TRBD1	-	TRBJ1-1	TGTGCCAGCAGCCGCCCCCAGGGGGCGAAGACTGAAGCTTTCTTT	CASSRPQGAKTEAFF
TRBV7-7	TRBD1	-	TRBJ1-2	TGTGCTAGCAGCTTAGAGTGGGGCGCCGGGACAGGGGCGTTAAACTATGGCTACACCTTC	CASSLEWGAGTGALNYGYTF
TRBV6-2/TRBV6-3	-	once	TRBJ1-4	TGTGCCAGCAGTTATCTGAGGGATGAAAAACTGTTTTTT	CASSYLRDEKLFF
TRBV9	TRBD2	-	TRBJ2-1	TGTGCCAGCAGCTCACTAGCGGGGGAGAATGAGCAGTTCTTC	CASSSLAGENEQFF
TRBV28	TRBD2	-	TRBJ2-7	TGTGCCAGCAGTTTCCCGGGAGGGCCTCCAGAGGATGAGCAGTACTTC	CASSFPGGPPEDEQYF
TRBV11-2	-	few	TRBJ1-1	TGTGCCAGCAGCTTACAGGGAAGGTTGGGAGCTTTCTTT	CASSLQGRLGAFF
TRBV18	-	-	TRBJ1-1	TGTGCCAGCTCACCACAGTCCTCTCCCCAGACTGAAGCTTTCTTT	CASSPQSSPQTEAFF
TRBV18	-	-	TRBJ2-1	TGTGCCAGCTCCATGGGGACTTGGGGGAACAATGAGCAGTTCTTC	CASSMGTWGNNEQFF
TRBV3-1/TRBV3-2	-	few	TRBJ1-4	TGTGCCAGCAGCCAGTACTTGGGGGCGGACCTCATTTTT	CASSQYLGADLIF
TRBV6-6	TRBD2	few	TRBJ2-1	TGTGCCAGCGTAGCGGGGACCTCCTACAATGAGCAGTTCTTC	CASVAGTSYNEQFF
TRBV11-2	TRBD1	few	TRBJ1-1	TGTGCCAGCAGCTACCGACAGGGGGGCACTGAAGCTTTCTTT	CASSYRQGGTEAFF
TRBV18	-	-	TRBJ1-2	TGTGCCAGCTCACCACCTTTTCCAGGTGGCTACACCTTC	CASSPPFPGGYTF
TRBV3-1/TRBV3-2	TRBD2	many	TRBJ2-1	TGTGCCAGCAGCCTTAGCGGGAGGGGCTACAATGAGCAGTTCTTC	CASSLSGRGYNEQFF
TRBV15	TRBD1	-	TRBJ1-1	TGTGCCACCAGCAGAGAGGTTGGACAGGGAGAAGCTTTCTTT	CATSREVGQGEAFF
TRBV30	-	once	TRBJ2-3	TGTGCCTGGGGACTCGTCACAGATACGCAGTATTTT	CAWGLVTDTQYF
TRBV5-6	-	-	TRBJ1-1	TGTGCCAGCAGCTTGCAGGGGACGAACACTGAAGCTTTCTTT	CASSLQGTNTEAFF
TRBV28	-	-	TRBJ1-5	TGTGCCAGCAGTTTATTGACAGCTACAAATCAGCCCCAGCATTTT	CASSLLTATNQPQHF
TRBV6-5	TRBD2	-	TRBJ2-7	TGTGCCAGCAGTTACGGGCGGGGGGCCTCCTACGAGCAGTACTTC	CASSYGRGASYEQYF
TRBV30	-	-	TRBJ1-5	TGTGCCTGGAGTATTACAGGGAGCAGCAATCAGCCCCAGCATTTT	CAWSITGSSNQPQHF
TRBV6-2/TRBV6-3	-	-	TRBJ1-5	TGTGCCAGCAGTTACATCCGGGAGATTAATCAGCCCCAGCATTTT	CASSYIREINQPQHF
TRBV3-1/TRBV3-2	-	-	TRBJ2-2	TGTGCCAGCAGCCAACAGTCGGGACTTAACACCGGGGAGCTGTTTTTT	CASSQQSGLNTGELFF
TRBV5-1	-	many	TRBJ2-1	TGCGCCAGCAGCTTGTCGCACGGAGCGGCTTCCTACAATGAGCAGTTCTTC	CASSLSHGAASYNEQFF
TRBV7-2	-	-	TRBJ1-1	TGTGCCAGCAGCTTAGCGTGGACCAGGGGACCGAACACTGAAGCTTTCTTT	CASSLAWTRGPNTEAFF
TRBV5-5	TRBD1	-	TRBJ1-4	TGTGCCAGCAGCCGGGACAGGGGTAATGAAAAACTGTTTTTT	CASSRDRGNEKLFF
TRBV7-3	-	-	TRBJ2-3	TGTGCCAGCAGCTTAAGTGGTAGTGCGGCAGATACGCAGTATTTT	CASSLSGSAADTQYF
TRBV6-5	TRBD1	-	TRBJ2-7	TGTGCCAGCAGTTACTCGACAGGGGGCATCGAGCAGTACTTC	CASSYSTGGIEQYF
TRBV19	-	-	TRBJ1-2	TGTGCCAGTAGTATCTACGGGGATAACTATGGCTACACCTTC	CASSIYGDNYGYTF
TRBV18	-	few	TRBJ1-3	TGTGCCAGCTCACCGAAGCAGGCTAACTCTGGAAACACCATATATTTT	CASSPKQANSGNTIYF
TRBV10-2	-	-	TRBJ1-1	TGCGCCAGTAGACAGTTAAACACTGAAGCTTTCTTT	CASRQLNTEAFF
TRBV11-2	TRBD2	-	TRBJ2-3	TGTGCCAGCAGCTTTAATAGCGGGGGGGCTGGGACAGATACGCAGTATTTT	CASSFNSGGAGTDTQYF
TRBV11-2	TRBD1	-	TRBJ1-4	TGTGCCAGCAGCTTAATAACCGGGACAGGGGTTGAAAAACTGTTTTTT	CASSLITGTGVEKLFF
TRBV7-7	TRBD2	few	TRBJ2-3	TGTGCTAGCAGCTTAGGTTCGCGGGAGGGCCCTATGGCGAGTACGCAGTATTTT	CASSLGSREGPMASTQYF
TRBV10-3	-	-	TRBJ1-1	TGTGCCATCAGTGACCCGACCGGGGGTAACACTGAAGCTTTCTTT	CAISDPTGGNTEAFF
TRBV18	TRBD1	-	TRBJ2-5	TGTGCCAGCTCCCTGAACAGGGGGCTGGAGACCCAGTACTTC	CASSLNRGLETQYF
TRBV19	-	-	TRBJ2-3	TGTGCCAGTAAGCCGGGGGGCCAAACAGATACGCAGTATTTT	CASKPGGQTDTQYF